This entry features one T cell receptor (beta chain) sequence. Its target is unknown. The source of the sample is a study of post-analysis software for immune sequencing data. Whole-study findings and limits: Patients carried several TRBV segments more frequently than controls did, and TRBV5-6, TRBV5-1 and TRBV20-1 were among them. Significantly lower normalized Chao1 diversity was seen in multiple sclerosis patients than in controls.

Germline V lookup: CDR1 KGHSH, CDR2 LQKENI. The V segment lost 6 bases and the J segment 5 bases; nucleotides outside the gene matches: 17. The CDR3 runs 17 residues. Unique-molecular-identifier-tagged TCR beta cDNA libraries were used. Researchers reported roughly 0.5 million cDNA molecules coming from around 1 to 9.1 million T cells. A single record per CDR3 protein comes from TCRdb applying MiXCR to the PCR reads. Of 700,000 to 800,000 distinct CDR3 sequences in the sample, roughly 29% were seen once. Sequenced input: blood. This TCR was sampled from a girl aged 10-17 years with multiple sclerosis. This chain joins TRBV18 and TRBJ2-3; 7 bases line up with TRBD2. CDR3 region: CASSPRRAGRSGDTQYF. The DNA of the CDR3 is TGTGCCAGCTCCCCCCGAAGAGCGGGAAGGTCGGGAGATACGCAGTATTTT.